The rows below give T cell receptor beta chains drawn from one sample of a study of blood T cell repertoires in COVID-19. Sequenced by immunoSEQ multiplex PCR; TCRdb stores in-frame clones only, minus some. The sample lists over 60,000 clones, roughly 89% occurring once. The sequenced sample consisted of peripheral blood. The receptors here all came from an elderly man with acute or convalescent COVID-19. Both conserved end residues are part of each CDR3. Each record gives: D gene, V gene, CDR3 length, J gene, clone size, CDR3 DNA, CDR3 protein. A D gene is named only where the DNA matches it firmly. Clone size is given for some rows only: seen once, a few or many times, or a class if the clone is expanded.

d_call: TRBD1; v_call: TRBV7-7; cdr3_length: 15; j_call: TRBJ2-7; clone_size: NA; cdr3_nt: TGTGCCAGCAGCTTAGCGTTGGGACAGGCCTACGAGCAGTACTTC; cdr3_aa: CASSLALGQAYEQYF
d_call: NA; v_call: TRBV27; cdr3_length: 14; j_call: TRBJ1-5; clone_size: NA; cdr3_nt: TGTGCCAGCAGTTGGCAGGGTGGCAATCAGCCCCAGCATTTT; cdr3_aa: CASSWQGGNQPQHF
d_call: TRBD1; v_call: TRBV5-4; cdr3_length: 12; j_call: TRBJ2-7; clone_size: NA; cdr3_nt: TGTGCCAGCAGTGGACAGGGGGGTGAGCAGTACTTC; cdr3_aa: CASSGQGGEQYF
d_call: TRBD2; v_call: TRBV19; cdr3_length: 17; j_call: TRBJ2-1; clone_size: NA; cdr3_nt: TGTGCCAGTAGTCGGCTTTCGAGGACTAGCGGGGACAATGAGCAGTTCTTC; cdr3_aa: CASSRLSRTSGDNEQFF
d_call: NA; v_call: TRBV7-3; cdr3_length: 13; j_call: TRBJ1-6; clone_size: NA; cdr3_nt: TGTGCCAGTGGAACAGGGCTGAATTCACCCCTCCACTTT; cdr3_aa: CASGTGLNSPLHF
d_call: TRBD2; v_call: TRBV6-5; cdr3_length: 13; j_call: TRBJ2-3; clone_size: NA; cdr3_nt: TGTGCCACGGGACTAGCGGGCACAGATACGCAGTATTTT; cdr3_aa: CATGLAGTDTQYF
d_call: NA; v_call: TRBV6-2/TRBV6-3; cdr3_length: 13; j_call: TRBJ1-4; clone_size: NA; cdr3_nt: TGTGCCAGCAGTCGAGAGGAGGATGAAAAACTGTTTTTT; cdr3_aa: CASSREEDEKLFF
d_call: TRBD1; v_call: TRBV6-5; cdr3_length: 15; j_call: TRBJ1-2; clone_size: NA; cdr3_nt: TGTGCCAGCAGTTACTCAGGACAGGGTGGCTATGGCTACACCTTC; cdr3_aa: CASSYSGQGGYGYTF
d_call: NA; v_call: TRBV10-3; cdr3_length: 16; j_call: TRBJ2-3; clone_size: once; cdr3_nt: TGTGCCATCAGAAAACCGCAGGGGATGGGCACAGATACGCAGTATTTT; cdr3_aa: CAIRKPQGMGTDTQYF
d_call: NA; v_call: TRBV18; cdr3_length: 15; j_call: TRBJ1-1; clone_size: NA; cdr3_nt: TGTGCCAGCTCACCAGCAACACATCGTTACACTGAAGCTTTCTTT; cdr3_aa: CASSPATHRYTEAFF
d_call: TRBD1; v_call: TRBV7-2; cdr3_length: 19; j_call: TRBJ2-2; clone_size: NA; cdr3_nt: TGTGCCAGCAGCCTCCGTCCCGGGACAGGGTTTTCTAACACCGGGGAGCTGTTTTTT; cdr3_aa: CASSLRPGTGFSNTGELFF
d_call: NA; v_call: TRBV24-1; cdr3_length: 12; j_call: TRBJ2-7; clone_size: NA; cdr3_nt: TGTGCCACCAGTGACCAGGGCTACGAGCAGTACTTC; cdr3_aa: CATSDQGYEQYF
d_call: NA; v_call: TRBV5-6; cdr3_length: 13; j_call: TRBJ1-5; clone_size: once; cdr3_nt: TGTGCCAGCAGCGGGGGGAGATCTCAGCCCCAGCATTTT; cdr3_aa: CASSGGRSQPQHF
d_call: NA; v_call: TRBV6-1; cdr3_length: 14; j_call: TRBJ1-2; clone_size: NA; cdr3_nt: TGTGCCAGCAGTGAAGACAGGGCTAACTATGGCTACACCTTC; cdr3_aa: CASSEDRANYGYTF
d_call: TRBD1; v_call: TRBV10-1; cdr3_length: 16; j_call: TRBJ1-3; clone_size: NA; cdr3_nt: TGCGCCATCCGGGACAGGGGGACCTTCTCTGGAAACACCATATATTTT; cdr3_aa: CAIRDRGTFSGNTIYF
d_call: TRBD1; v_call: TRBV18; cdr3_length: 16; j_call: TRBJ2-2; clone_size: NA; cdr3_nt: TGTGCCAGCTCACCACCGGGACAGGCGAACACCGGGGAGCTGTTTTTT; cdr3_aa: CASSPPGQANTGELFF
d_call: NA; v_call: TRBV5-1; cdr3_length: 14; j_call: TRBJ1-1; clone_size: NA; cdr3_nt: TGCGCCAGCAGCTCCCTAGGAGGTGTCGCTGAAGCTTTCTTT; cdr3_aa: CASSSLGGVAEAFF
d_call: NA; v_call: TRBV21-1; cdr3_length: 14; j_call: TRBJ1-1; clone_size: NA; cdr3_nt: TGTGCCAGCAGCTCCCGGGACAGGGGATATCAAGCTTTCTTT; cdr3_aa: CASSSRDRGYQAFF
d_call: TRBD1; v_call: TRBV2; cdr3_length: 15; j_call: TRBJ1-1; clone_size: NA; cdr3_nt: TGTGCCAGCAGTGCTGACAGGGGAATGAACACTGAAGCTTTCTTT; cdr3_aa: CASSADRGMNTEAFF
d_call: TRBD1; v_call: TRBV27; cdr3_length: 14; j_call: TRBJ1-1; clone_size: NA; cdr3_nt: TGTGCCAGCTTCAGGGGGATGGTGGACACTGAAGCTTTCTTT; cdr3_aa: CASFRGMVDTEAFF
d_call: NA; v_call: TRBV4-2; cdr3_length: 15; j_call: TRBJ2-3; clone_size: once; cdr3_nt: TGTGCCAGCAGCCAAGACGGGGCGGGGACAGATACGCAGTATTTT; cdr3_aa: CASSQDGAGTDTQYF
d_call: NA; v_call: TRBV9; cdr3_length: 14; j_call: TRBJ1-1; clone_size: NA; cdr3_nt: TGTGCCAGCAGCGTAGATACAACGGGGACTGAAGCTTTCTTT; cdr3_aa: CASSVDTTGTEAFF
d_call: NA; v_call: TRBV6-5; cdr3_length: 15; j_call: TRBJ2-1; clone_size: NA; cdr3_nt: TGTGCCAGCCACCCGGGACTCCAGACCTACAATGAGCAGTTCTTC; cdr3_aa: CASHPGLQTYNEQFF
d_call: NA; v_call: TRBV5-1; cdr3_length: 11; j_call: TRBJ1-1; clone_size: few; cdr3_nt: TGCGCCAGCAGCTCTTTCACTGAAGCTTTCTTT; cdr3_aa: CASSSFTEAFF
d_call: TRBD1; v_call: TRBV2; cdr3_length: 15; j_call: TRBJ1-5; clone_size: NA; cdr3_nt: TGTGCCAGCAGTGCCCAGGGGGTGCTCGGACAGCCCCAGCATTTT; cdr3_aa: CASSAQGVLGQPQHF
d_call: TRBD2; v_call: TRBV6-5; cdr3_length: 15; j_call: TRBJ2-1; clone_size: NA; cdr3_nt: TGTGCCAGCAGTCGCTCTACTAGCGATTACAATGAGCAGTTCTTC; cdr3_aa: CASSRSTSDYNEQFF
d_call: NA; v_call: TRBV15; cdr3_length: 15; j_call: TRBJ1-2; clone_size: few; cdr3_nt: TGTGCCACCAGCAGAGATCCCTCGGGAGGGTATGGCTACACCTTC; cdr3_aa: CATSRDPSGGYGYTF
d_call: TRBD1; v_call: TRBV6-1; cdr3_length: 14; j_call: TRBJ1-5; clone_size: NA; cdr3_nt: TGTGCCAGCAGTGAGAACAGGGGAAGTCAGCCCCAGCATTTT; cdr3_aa: CASSENRGSQPQHF
d_call: TRBD1; v_call: TRBV6-5; cdr3_length: 14; j_call: TRBJ2-3; clone_size: NA; cdr3_nt: TGTGCCAGCACCGGGACAGGGCTCACAGATACGCAGTATTTT; cdr3_aa: CASTGTGLTDTQYF
d_call: TRBD1; v_call: TRBV5-1; cdr3_length: 15; j_call: TRBJ2-1; clone_size: NA; cdr3_nt: TGCGCCAGCAGCATACAGGGGTACTCCTACAATGAGCAGTTCTTC; cdr3_aa: CASSIQGYSYNEQFF
d_call: NA; v_call: TRBV30; cdr3_length: 14; j_call: TRBJ2-2; clone_size: NA; cdr3_nt: TGTGCCTGGAGCTGGCAGACGAACACCGGGGAGCTGTTTTTT; cdr3_aa: CAWSWQTNTGELFF
d_call: NA; v_call: TRBV7-3; cdr3_length: 15; j_call: TRBJ1-2; clone_size: once; cdr3_nt: TGTGCCAGCAGCTTAACCGGTGAACCTAACTATGGCTACACCTTC; cdr3_aa: CASSLTGEPNYGYTF
d_call: TRBD1; v_call: TRBV6-5; cdr3_length: 14; j_call: TRBJ2-2; clone_size: NA; cdr3_nt: TGTGCCAGCAGCCGATCAGGGGGTAAAAGGGAGCTGTTTTTT; cdr3_aa: CASSRSGGKRELFF
d_call: NA; v_call: TRBV6-2/TRBV6-3; cdr3_length: 15; j_call: TRBJ1-1; clone_size: NA; cdr3_nt: TGTGCCAGCAGTTACACAACCGCTCCTAACACTGAAGCTTTCTTT; cdr3_aa: CASSYTTAPNTEAFF
d_call: TRBD1; v_call: TRBV6-1; cdr3_length: 15; j_call: TRBJ1-4; clone_size: few; cdr3_nt: TGTGCCAGCAGTGAAGGACAGGGTTCTAATGAAAAACTGTTTTTT; cdr3_aa: CASSEGQGSNEKLFF
d_call: NA; v_call: TRBV7-8; cdr3_length: 13; j_call: TRBJ1-1; clone_size: NA; cdr3_nt: TGTGCCAGCCGGTCCCGGCCGCGGACTGAAGCTTTCTTT; cdr3_aa: CASRSRPRTEAFF
d_call: NA; v_call: TRBV19; cdr3_length: 14; j_call: TRBJ1-5; clone_size: NA; cdr3_nt: TGTGCCAGTAGTCCCCAGGGCTACAATCAGCCCCAGCATTTT; cdr3_aa: CASSPQGYNQPQHF
d_call: NA; v_call: TRBV7-3; cdr3_length: 13; j_call: TRBJ2-1; clone_size: NA; cdr3_nt: TGTGCCAGCAGCTCTACCCCTAGCGATGAGCAGTTCTTC; cdr3_aa: CASSSTPSDEQFF
d_call: NA; v_call: TRBV28; cdr3_length: 14; j_call: TRBJ1-2; clone_size: NA; cdr3_nt: TGTGCCAGCAGTATGGACTCTGGGGTCTATGGCTACACCTTC; cdr3_aa: CASSMDSGVYGYTF
d_call: NA; v_call: TRBV18; cdr3_length: 12; j_call: TRBJ2-3; clone_size: NA; cdr3_nt: TGTGCCAGCTCAAACAGAGGGGATACGCAGTATTTT; cdr3_aa: CASSNRGDTQYF
d_call: TRBD1; v_call: TRBV7-9; cdr3_length: 14; j_call: TRBJ1-2; clone_size: NA; cdr3_nt: TGTGCCAGCAGCTCACCGACAGGGGCCTCTGGCTACACCTTC; cdr3_aa: CASSSPTGASGYTF
d_call: NA; v_call: TRBV30; cdr3_length: 13; j_call: TRBJ1-1; clone_size: NA; cdr3_nt: TGTGCCTGGAGTCCTCTCCCGAACACTGAAGCTTTCTTT; cdr3_aa: CAWSPLPNTEAFF
d_call: NA; v_call: TRBV19; cdr3_length: 13; j_call: TRBJ2-7; clone_size: NA; cdr3_nt: TGTGCCAGTAGTACACCTCTAGGTCACGAGCAGTACTTC; cdr3_aa: CASSTPLGHEQYF
d_call: NA; v_call: TRBV5-1; cdr3_length: 16; j_call: TRBJ1-1; clone_size: NA; cdr3_nt: TGCGCCAGCAGCTTTTCCGGGACTGAAGGCGGGACTGAAGCTTTCTTT; cdr3_aa: CASSFSGTEGGTEAFF
d_call: NA; v_call: TRBV30; cdr3_length: 15; j_call: TRBJ2-1; clone_size: once; cdr3_nt: TGTGCCTGGACTACTTGGGGGGGGGCCCGGAATGAGCAGTTCTTC; cdr3_aa: CAWTTWGGARNEQFF
d_call: TRBD2; v_call: TRBV5-6; cdr3_length: 14; j_call: TRBJ2-3; clone_size: NA; cdr3_nt: TGTGCCAGCAGCTTCCGGGAGGGCAAAGATACGCAGTATTTT; cdr3_aa: CASSFREGKDTQYF
d_call: NA; v_call: TRBV6-1; cdr3_length: 14; j_call: TRBJ1-6; clone_size: NA; cdr3_nt: TGTGCCAGCAGTGACCAGGGTTATAATTCACCCCTCCACTTT; cdr3_aa: CASSDQGYNSPLHF
d_call: NA; v_call: TRBV7-2; cdr3_length: 14; j_call: TRBJ1-1; clone_size: NA; cdr3_nt: TGTGCCAGCAGCTTCCGGGACACCTACACTGAAGCTTTCTTT; cdr3_aa: CASSFRDTYTEAFF
d_call: TRBD1; v_call: TRBV7-2; cdr3_length: 15; j_call: TRBJ1-1; clone_size: NA; cdr3_nt: TGTGCCAGCAGCTTAGACTACAGGGGGCACACTGAAGCTTTCTTT; cdr3_aa: CASSLDYRGHTEAFF